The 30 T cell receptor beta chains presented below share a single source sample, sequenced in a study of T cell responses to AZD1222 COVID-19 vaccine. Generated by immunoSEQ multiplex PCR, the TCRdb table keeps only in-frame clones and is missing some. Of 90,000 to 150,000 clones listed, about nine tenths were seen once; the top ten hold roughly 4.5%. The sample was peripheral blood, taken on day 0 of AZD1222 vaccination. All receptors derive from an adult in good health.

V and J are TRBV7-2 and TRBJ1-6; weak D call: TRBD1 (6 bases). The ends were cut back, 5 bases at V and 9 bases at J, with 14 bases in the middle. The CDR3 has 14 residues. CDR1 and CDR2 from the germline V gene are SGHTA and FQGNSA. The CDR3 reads CASSETGTGSPLHF. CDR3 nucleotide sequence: TGTGCCAGCAGCGAAACAGGGACGGGTTCACCCCTCCACTTT.

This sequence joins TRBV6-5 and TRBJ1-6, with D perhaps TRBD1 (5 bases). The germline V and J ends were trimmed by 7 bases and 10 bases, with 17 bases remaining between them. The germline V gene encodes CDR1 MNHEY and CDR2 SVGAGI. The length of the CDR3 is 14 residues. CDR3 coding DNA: TGTGCCAGCACCCAGGGAAGGTGGGGATCACCCCTCCACTTT. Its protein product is CASTQGRWGSPLHF.

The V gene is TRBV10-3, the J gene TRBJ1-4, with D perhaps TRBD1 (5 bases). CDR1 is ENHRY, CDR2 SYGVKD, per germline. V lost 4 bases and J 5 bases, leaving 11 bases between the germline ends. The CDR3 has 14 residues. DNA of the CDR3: TGTGCCATCAGTGGGGGCGGCGCCAATGAAAAACTGTTTTTT. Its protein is CAISGGGANEKLFF.

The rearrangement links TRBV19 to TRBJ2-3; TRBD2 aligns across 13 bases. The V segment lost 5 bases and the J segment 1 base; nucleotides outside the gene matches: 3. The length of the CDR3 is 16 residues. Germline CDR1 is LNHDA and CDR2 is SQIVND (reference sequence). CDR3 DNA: TGTGCCAGTAGTCCAGGACTAGCGGGGGGCACAGATACGCAGTATTTT. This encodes CASSPGLAGGTDTQYF.

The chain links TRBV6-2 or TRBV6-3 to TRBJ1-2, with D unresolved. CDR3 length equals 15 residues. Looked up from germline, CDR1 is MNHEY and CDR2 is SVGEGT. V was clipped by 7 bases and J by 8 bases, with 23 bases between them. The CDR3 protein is CASTPEGVYFRGYTF. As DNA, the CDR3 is TGTGCCAGCACCCCCGAGGGAGTCTACTTTAGGGGCTACACCTTC.

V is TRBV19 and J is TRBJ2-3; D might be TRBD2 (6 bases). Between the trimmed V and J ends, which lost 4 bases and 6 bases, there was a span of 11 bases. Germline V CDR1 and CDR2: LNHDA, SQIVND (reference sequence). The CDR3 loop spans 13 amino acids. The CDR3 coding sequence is TGTGCCAGTAGTAGGAGGGCGGGGGATACGCAGTATTTT. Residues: CASSRRAGDTQYF. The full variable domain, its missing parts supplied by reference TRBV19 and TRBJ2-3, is DGGITQSPKYLFRKEGQNVTLSCEQNLNHDAMYWYRQDPGQGLRLIYYSQIVNDFQKGDIAEGYSVSREKKESFPLTVTSAQKNPTAFYLCASSRRAGDTQYFGPGTRLTVL.

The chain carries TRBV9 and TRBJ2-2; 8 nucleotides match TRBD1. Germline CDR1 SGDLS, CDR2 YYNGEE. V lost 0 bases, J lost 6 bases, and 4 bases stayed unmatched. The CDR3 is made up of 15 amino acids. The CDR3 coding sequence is TGTGCCAGCAGCGTAGGGGACAGGTCCTCCGGGGAGCTGTTTTTT. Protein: CASSVGDRSSGELFF.

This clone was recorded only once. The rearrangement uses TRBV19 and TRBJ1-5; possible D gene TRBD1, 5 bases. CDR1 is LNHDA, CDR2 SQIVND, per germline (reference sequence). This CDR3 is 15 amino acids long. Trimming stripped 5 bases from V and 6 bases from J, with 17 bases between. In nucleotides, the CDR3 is TGTGCCAGTAGTCCGGGGGGGTTCTCAGGTCAGCCCCAGCATTTT. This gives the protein CASSPGGFSGQPQHF.

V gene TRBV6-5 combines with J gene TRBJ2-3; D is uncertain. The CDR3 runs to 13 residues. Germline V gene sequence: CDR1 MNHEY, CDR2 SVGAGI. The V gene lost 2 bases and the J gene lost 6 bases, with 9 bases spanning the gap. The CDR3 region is CASSYRRWDTQYF. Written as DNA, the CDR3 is TGTGCCAGCAGTTACCGAAGGTGGGATACGCAGTATTTT.

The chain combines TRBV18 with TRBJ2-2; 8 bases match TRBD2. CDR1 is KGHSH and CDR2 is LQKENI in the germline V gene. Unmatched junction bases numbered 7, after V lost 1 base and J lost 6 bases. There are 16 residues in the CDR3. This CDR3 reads CASSPRVAGIAGELFF. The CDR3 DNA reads TGTGCCAGCTCACCACGGGTAGCGGGGATCGCCGGGGAGCTGTTTTTT. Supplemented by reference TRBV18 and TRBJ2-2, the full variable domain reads NAGVMQNPRHLVRRRGQEARLRCSPMKGHSHVYWYRQLPEEGLKFMVYLQKENIIDESGMPKERFSAEFPKEGPSILRIQQVVRGDSAAYFCASSPRVAGIAGELFFGEGSRLTVL.

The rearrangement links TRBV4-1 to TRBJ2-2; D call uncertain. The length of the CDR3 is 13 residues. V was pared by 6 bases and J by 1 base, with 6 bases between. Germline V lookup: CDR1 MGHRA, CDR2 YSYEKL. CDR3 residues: CASSDLNTGELFF. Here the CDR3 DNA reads TGCGCCAGCAGTGACTTGAACACCGGGGAGCTGTTTTTT.

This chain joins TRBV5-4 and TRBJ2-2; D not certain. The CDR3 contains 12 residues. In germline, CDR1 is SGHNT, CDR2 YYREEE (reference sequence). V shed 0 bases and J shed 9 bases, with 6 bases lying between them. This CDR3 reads CASSLVGRELFF. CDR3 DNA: TGTGCCAGCAGCTTGGTCGGACGGGAGCTGTTTTTT.

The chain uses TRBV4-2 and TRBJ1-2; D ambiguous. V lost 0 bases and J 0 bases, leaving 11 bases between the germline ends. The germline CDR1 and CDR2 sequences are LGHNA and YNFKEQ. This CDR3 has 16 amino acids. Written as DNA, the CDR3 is TGTGCCAGCAGCCAAGAAGGCGGCAAATCTAACTATGGCTACACCTTC. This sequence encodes CASSQEGGKSNYGYTF.

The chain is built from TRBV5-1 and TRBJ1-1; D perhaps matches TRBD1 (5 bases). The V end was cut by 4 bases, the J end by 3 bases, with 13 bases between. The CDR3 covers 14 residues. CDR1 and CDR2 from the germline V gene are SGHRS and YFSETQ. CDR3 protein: CASSGRGDHTEAFF. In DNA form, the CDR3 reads TGCGCCAGCAGCGGGAGAGGGGATCACACTGAAGCTTTCTTT.

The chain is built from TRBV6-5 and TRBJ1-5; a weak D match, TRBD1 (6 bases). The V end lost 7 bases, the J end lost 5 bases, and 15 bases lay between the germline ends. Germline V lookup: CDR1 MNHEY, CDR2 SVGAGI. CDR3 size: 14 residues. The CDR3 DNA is TGTGCCAGCACGGGTGACCAGGGGTATCAGCCCCAGCATTTT. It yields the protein CASTGDQGYQPQHF.

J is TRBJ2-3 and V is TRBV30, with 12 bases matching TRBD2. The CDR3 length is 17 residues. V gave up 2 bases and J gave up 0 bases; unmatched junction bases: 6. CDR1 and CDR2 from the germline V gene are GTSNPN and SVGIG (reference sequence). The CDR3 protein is CAWSQLAGGTSTDTQYF. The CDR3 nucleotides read TGTGCCTGGAGTCAACTAGCGGGGGGCACTAGCACAGATACGCAGTATTTT.

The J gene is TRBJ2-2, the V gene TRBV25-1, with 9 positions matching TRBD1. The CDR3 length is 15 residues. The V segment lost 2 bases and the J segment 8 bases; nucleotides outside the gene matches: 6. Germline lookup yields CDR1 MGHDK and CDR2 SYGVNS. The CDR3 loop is CASSEGGQGLGELFF. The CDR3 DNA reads TGTGCCAGCAGTGAAGGGGGACAGGGACTTGGGGAGCTGTTTTTT.

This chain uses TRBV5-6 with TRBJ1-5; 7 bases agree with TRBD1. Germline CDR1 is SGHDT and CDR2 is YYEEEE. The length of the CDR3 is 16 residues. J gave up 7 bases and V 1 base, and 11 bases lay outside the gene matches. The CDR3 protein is CASSLFRDRVGQPQHF. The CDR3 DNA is TGTGCCAGCAGCTTGTTCCGAGACAGGGTGGGCCAGCCCCAGCATTTT.

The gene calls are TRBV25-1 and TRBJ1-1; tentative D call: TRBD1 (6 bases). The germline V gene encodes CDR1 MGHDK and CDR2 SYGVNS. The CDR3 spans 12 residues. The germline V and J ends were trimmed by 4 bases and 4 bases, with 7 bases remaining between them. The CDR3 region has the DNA TGTGCCAGCAGTGTGGACAGCACTGAAGCTTTCTTT. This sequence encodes CASSVDSTEAFF. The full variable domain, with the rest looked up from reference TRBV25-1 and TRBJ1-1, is EADIYQTPRYLVIGTGKKITLECSQTMGHDKMYWYQQDPGMELHLIHYSYGVNSTEKGDLSSESTVSRIRTEHFPLTLESARPSHTSQYLCASSVDSTEAFFGQGTRLTVV.

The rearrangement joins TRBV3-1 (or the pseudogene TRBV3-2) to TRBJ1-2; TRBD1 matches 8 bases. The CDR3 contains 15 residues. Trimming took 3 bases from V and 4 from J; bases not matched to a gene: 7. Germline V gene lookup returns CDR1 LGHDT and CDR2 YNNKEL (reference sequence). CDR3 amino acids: CASSQSDRGGYGYTF. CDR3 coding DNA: TGTGCCAGCAGCCAGTCCGACAGGGGTGGCTATGGCTACACCTTC.

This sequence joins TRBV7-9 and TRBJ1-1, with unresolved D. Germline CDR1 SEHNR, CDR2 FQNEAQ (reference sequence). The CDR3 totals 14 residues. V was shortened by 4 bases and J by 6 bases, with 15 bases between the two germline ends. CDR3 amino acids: CASSSGVFGAEAFF. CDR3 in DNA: TGTGCCAGCAGCTCCGGGGTGTTTGGGGCTGAAGCTTTCTTT.

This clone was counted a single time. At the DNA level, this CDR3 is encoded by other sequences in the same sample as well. The CDR3 bases are TGTGCCAGCAGTGTTGACAGGAACTATGGCTACACCTTC. The encoded protein is CASSVDRNYGYTF. V gene TRBV2 combines with J gene TRBJ1-2, with D possibly TRBD1 on 6 matching bases. The V gene's germline CDR1 is SNHLY and CDR2 FYNNEI. V gave up 4 bases and J gave up 2 bases, with 8 bases separating them. This CDR3 contains 13 residues.

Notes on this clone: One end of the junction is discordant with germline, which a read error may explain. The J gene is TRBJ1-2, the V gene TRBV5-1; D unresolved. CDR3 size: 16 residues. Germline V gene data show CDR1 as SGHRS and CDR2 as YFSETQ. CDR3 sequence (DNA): TGCGCCAGCGGCTTGGTAAATAGTAAGGGTAACTATGGCTACACCTTC. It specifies CASGLVNSKGNYGYTF.

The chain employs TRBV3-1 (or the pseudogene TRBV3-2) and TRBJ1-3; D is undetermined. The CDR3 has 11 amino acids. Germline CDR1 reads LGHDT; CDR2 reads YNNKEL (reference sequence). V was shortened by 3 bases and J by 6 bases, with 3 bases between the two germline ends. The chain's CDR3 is CASSQLNTIYF. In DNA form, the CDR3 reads TGTGCCAGCAGCCAGCTAAACACCATATATTTT.

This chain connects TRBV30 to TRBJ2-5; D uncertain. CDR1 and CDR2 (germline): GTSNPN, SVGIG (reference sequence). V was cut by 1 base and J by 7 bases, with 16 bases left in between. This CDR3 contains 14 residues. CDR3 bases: TGTGCCTGGAGTGGATTACACCCATCGGGGACCCAGTACTTC. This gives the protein CAWSGLHPSGTQYF.

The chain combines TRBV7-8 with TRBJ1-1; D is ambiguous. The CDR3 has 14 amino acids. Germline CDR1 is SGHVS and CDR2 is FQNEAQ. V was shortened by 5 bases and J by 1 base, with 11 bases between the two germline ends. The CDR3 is CASSPRDGNTEAFF. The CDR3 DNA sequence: TGTGCCAGCAGCCCTAGAGACGGGAACACTGAAGCTTTCTTT. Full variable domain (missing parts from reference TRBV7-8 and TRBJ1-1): GAGVSQSPRYKVAKRGQDVALRCDPISGHVSLFWYQQALGQGPEFLTYFQNEAQLDKSGLPSDRFFAERPEGSVSTLKIQRTQQEDSAVYLCASSPRDGNTEAFFGQGTRLTVV.

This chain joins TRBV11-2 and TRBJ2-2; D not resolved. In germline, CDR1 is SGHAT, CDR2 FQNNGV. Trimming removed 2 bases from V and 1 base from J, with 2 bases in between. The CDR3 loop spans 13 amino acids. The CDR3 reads CASSLLNTGELFF. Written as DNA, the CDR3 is TGTGCCAGCAGCTTACTGAACACCGGGGAGCTGTTTTTT.

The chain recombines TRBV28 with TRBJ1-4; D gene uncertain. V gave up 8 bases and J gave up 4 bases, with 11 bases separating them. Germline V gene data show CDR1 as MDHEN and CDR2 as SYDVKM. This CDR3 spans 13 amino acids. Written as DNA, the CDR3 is TGTGCCAGCTGCGGTGAGGTTAATGAAAAACTGTTTTTT. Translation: CASCGEVNEKLFF.

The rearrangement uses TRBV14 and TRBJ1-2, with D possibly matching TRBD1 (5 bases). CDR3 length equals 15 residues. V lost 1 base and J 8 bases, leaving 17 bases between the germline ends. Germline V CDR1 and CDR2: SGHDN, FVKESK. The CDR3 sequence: CASSQVISGTWGYTF. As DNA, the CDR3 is TGTGCCAGCAGCCAAGTAATTTCCGGGACTTGGGGCTACACCTTC.

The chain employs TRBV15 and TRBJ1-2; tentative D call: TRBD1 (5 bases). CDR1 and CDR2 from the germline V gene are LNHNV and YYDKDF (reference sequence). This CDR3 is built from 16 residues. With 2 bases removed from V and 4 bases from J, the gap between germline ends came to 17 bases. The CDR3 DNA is TGTGCCACCAGCAGAAATGACCCGACAGCCCGCTATGGCTACACCTTC. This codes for CATSRNDPTARYGYTF.